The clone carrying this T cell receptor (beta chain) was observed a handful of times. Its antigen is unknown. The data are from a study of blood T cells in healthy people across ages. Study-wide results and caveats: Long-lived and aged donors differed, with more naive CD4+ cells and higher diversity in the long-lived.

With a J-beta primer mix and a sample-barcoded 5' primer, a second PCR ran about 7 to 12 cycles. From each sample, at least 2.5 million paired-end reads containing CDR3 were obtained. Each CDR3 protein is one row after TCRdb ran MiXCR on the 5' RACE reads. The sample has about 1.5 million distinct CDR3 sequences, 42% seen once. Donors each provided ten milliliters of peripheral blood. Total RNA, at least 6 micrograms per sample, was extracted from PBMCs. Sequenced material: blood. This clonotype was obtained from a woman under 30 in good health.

CDR3 bases: TGTGCTAGTGGGAGACAGGGATCAGGGATTCAGTACTTC. As protein: CASGRQGSGIQYF. The gene calls are TRBV12-5 and TRBJ2-4; 7 bases line up with TRBD1. Germline trimming cut 6 bases from V and 10 bases from J; bases unmatched to any gene: 9. Germline V lookup: CDR1 LGHNT, CDR2 FRNRAP. This CDR3 contains 13 residues.